Shown below are 29 T cell receptor beta chains from a single sample sequenced in a study of T cells after posttransplantation cyclophosphamide. Sequenced by immunoSEQ multiplex PCR; TCRdb stores in-frame clones only, minus some. The data hold about 47,000 clones, with around 94% observed a single time. Input material: PBMCs. These receptors all stem from a woman between 25 and 40 years old in good health and a related stem cell transplant donor.

This chain uses TRBV29-1 with TRBJ1-1, with D perhaps TRBD1 (6 bases). The CDR3 spans 12 residues. V gave up 6 bases and J gave up 1 base, with 9 bases separating them. In germline, CDR1 is SQVTM, CDR2 ANQGSEA. The CDR3 bases are TGCAGCGTACTCAGGGGGAACACTGAAGCTTTCTTT. It encodes CSVLRGNTEAFF.

V is TRBV14 and J is TRBJ1-4, with 9 positions matching TRBD1. CDR1 and CDR2 (germline): SGHDN, FVKESK. V trimming: 1 base; J trimming: 7 bases; junction bases outside the gene matches: 10. The CDR3 length is 17 residues. In DNA, the CDR3 is TGTGCCAGCAGCCAAGGGACAGGGGCCGGAGTGAGTGAAAAACTGTTTTTT. Translation: CASSQGTGAGVSEKLFF.

The table lists this clone with a count of one. The chain has TRBV27 and TRBJ1-6; 7 nucleotides line up with TRBD1. CDR1 and CDR2 (germline): MNHEY, SMNVEV (reference sequence). Germline trimming cut 5 bases from V and 8 bases from J; bases unmatched to any gene: 9. This CDR3 is built from 15 residues. CDR3 nucleotides: TGTGCCAGCAGTCATCCGGGACAGTGGGATTCACCCCTCCACTTT. This gives the protein CASSHPGQWDSPLHF.

V usage is TRBV19 and J usage is TRBJ2-7, with D possibly being TRBD1 (5 bases). V lost 5 bases, J lost 5 bases, and 13 bases lay in between. This CDR3 spans 13 amino acids. Germline assignment: CDR1 LNHDA and CDR2 SQIVND (reference sequence). CDR3 DNA: TGTGCCAGTAGTCCGGCAGGGTATCACGAGCAGTACTTC. Residues: CASSPAGYHEQYF.

The CDR3 sequence is CASSAVGPSYEQYF. The CDR3 DNA sequence: TGTGCCAGCAGCGCCGTGGGGCCCTCCTACGAGCAGTACTTC. The rearrangement uses TRBV5-5 and TRBJ2-7; weak D call: TRBD1 (5 bases). Deletions cut 4 bases from V and 0 bases from J, with 11 bases between. The CDR3 consists of 14 residues. Germline V lookup: CDR1 SGHKS, CDR2 YYEKEE (reference sequence).

V is TRBV4-2 and J is TRBJ2-7; TRBD2 aligns across 8 bases. The CDR3 is 15 residues long. The ends lost 4 bases at V and 7 bases at J; junction bases unmatched: 12. Germline V gene sequence: CDR1 LGHNA, CDR2 YNFKEQ. This chain's CDR3 is CASSPNVRAGGEQYF. The CDR3 DNA follows: TGTGCCAGCAGCCCCAACGTTCGGGCGGGGGGAGAGCAGTACTTC.

V usage is TRBV6-6 and J usage is TRBJ2-1; TRBD2 matches 8 bases. The CDR3 totals 16 residues. CDR1 and CDR2 from the germline V gene are MNHNY and SVGAGI (reference sequence). V gave up 6 bases and J gave up 7 bases; unmatched junction bases: 14. CDR3 region: CASRPSGGSVPNEQFF. The CDR3 nucleotides read TGTGCCAGCAGGCCAAGCGGGGGTTCCGTTCCTAATGAGCAGTTCTTC.

This sequence joins TRBV19 and TRBJ1-1; D ambiguous. The germline V gene has CDR1 LNHDA and CDR2 SQIVND (reference sequence). The CDR3 extends over 12 amino acids. Between the trimmed V and J ends, which lost 6 bases and 7 bases, there was a span of 12 bases. CDR3 nucleotide sequence: TGTGCCAGTAGGTCCTTTGGACTTGAAGCTTTCTTT. Translated: CASRSFGLEAFF.

The V gene is TRBV19, the J gene TRBJ2-7; D possibly corresponds to TRBD1 (7 bases). This CDR3 has 15 amino acids. With 2 bases removed from V and 3 bases from J, the gap between germline ends came to 14 bases. Germline V gene lookup returns CDR1 LNHDA and CDR2 SQIVND (reference sequence). This CDR3 reads CASSISGDSNYEQYF. CDR3 sequence (DNA): TGTGCCAGTAGTATATCGGGGGACAGCAACTACGAGCAGTACTTC.

V gene TRBV28 combines with J gene TRBJ1-1, with 7 nucleotides matching TRBD1. This CDR3 has 14 amino acids. V lost 3 bases to trimming and J lost 8 bases; unmatched junction nucleotides: 9. Germline values: CDR1 MDHEN, CDR2 SYDVKM. The CDR3: CASSFSPTGEEAFF. Here the CDR3 DNA reads TGTGCCAGCAGTTTTTCTCCTACAGGGGAAGAAGCTTTCTTT.

The chain couples TRBV5-6 to TRBJ1-1, with D hard to call. Germline V gives CDR1 SGHDT, CDR2 YYEEEE. This CDR3 is 12 amino acids long. Trimming removed 2 bases at V and 4 bases at J, with 6 bases between. CDR3 protein: CASSLEPTEAFF. The CDR3 DNA follows: TGTGCCAGCAGCTTAGAGCCCACTGAAGCTTTCTTT.

The rearrangement links TRBV5-4 to TRBJ1-2; D remains ambiguous. CDR3 length equals 14 residues. Germline-derived CDR1 and CDR2 are SGHNT and YYREEE (reference sequence). Trimming took off 4 bases at V and 2 bases at J, with 12 bases between the two ends. The CDR3 sequence: CASSRPGENYGYTF. The CDR3 coding sequence is TGTGCCAGCAGCCGGCCCGGGGAGAACTATGGCTACACCTTC.

The chain is built from TRBV6-6 and TRBJ1-1, with TRBD1 matching over 8 bases. After removal of 6 bases from V and 3 bases from J, the junction contained 0 bases not matched to a gene. This CDR3 is 12 amino acids long. Germline assignment: CDR1 MNHNY and CDR2 SVGAGI (reference sequence). The CDR3 nucleotides are TGTGCCAGCAGGACAGGGGACACTGAAGCTTTCTTT. Amino acids: CASRTGDTEAFF.

The chain uses TRBV27 and TRBJ2-3, with TRBD2 as a possible D gene (5 bases). The V end lost 6 bases, the J end lost 4 bases, and 11 bases lay between the germline ends. The CDR3 totals 13 residues. Germline V CDR1 and CDR2: MNHEY, SMNVEV (reference sequence). The CDR3 DNA reads as TGTGCCAGCAGCTGGACTCATCCAGATACGCAGTATTTT. It encodes CASSWTHPDTQYF.

The chain has TRBV2 and TRBJ1-1, with TRBD1 matching 10 bases. Trimming at V came to 8 bases and at J to 5 bases, leaving 2 bases not matched to a gene. The V gene's germline CDR1 is SNHLY and CDR2 FYNNEI. This CDR3 has 12 residues. CDR3 in DNA: TGTGCCAGCGGACAGGGGGGGACTGAAGCTTTCTTT. Its translation is CASGQGGTEAFF. Filled out from reference TRBV2 and TRBJ1-1, the complete variable domain reads EPEVTQTPSHQVTQMGQEVILRCVPISNHLYFYWYRQILGQKVEFLVSFYNNEISEKSEIFDDQFSVERPDGSNFTLKIRSTKLEDSAMYFCASGQGGTEAFFGQGTRLTVV.

This clone appeared a few times. J is TRBJ1-1 and V is TRBV28; D uncertain. This CDR3 is 12 amino acids long. CDR1 and CDR2 from the germline V gene are MDHEN and SYDVKM. With 7 bases removed from V and 5 bases from J, the gap between germline ends came to 11 bases. Here the CDR3 DNA reads TGTGCCAGCACAGAGAGGCTAACTGAAGCTTTCTTT. Protein sequence: CASTERLTEAFF.

The rearrangement joins TRBV4-3 to TRBJ2-7, with D possibly TRBD1 on 6 matching bases. The CDR3 is 15 residues long. Germline CDR1 reads LGHNA; CDR2 reads YSLEER. V lost 1 base to trimming and J lost 0 bases, with 10 bases between them. The CDR3 DNA reads as TGCGCCAGCAGCCAAGGACAGGCAAGCTCCTACGAGCAGTACTTC. Translation gives CASSQGQASSYEQYF.

This clone was seen only once. The chain combines TRBV14 with TRBJ2-6, with D possibly matching TRBD1 (5 bases). Germline-derived CDR1 and CDR2 are SGHDN and FVKESK. The CDR3 length is 20 residues. V lost 4 bases, J lost 0 bases, and 22 bases lay in between. The CDR3 sequence: CASSPLVGASSLSGANVLTF. The DNA for the CDR3 is TGTGCCAGCAGCCCCCTAGTTGGGGCCTCCTCTCTCTCTGGGGCCAACGTCCTGACTTTC.

The chain joins TRBV7-6 to TRBJ2-5, with 10 bases matching TRBD2. Per germline, CDR1 SGHVS and CDR2 FNYEAQ. This CDR3 is 16 amino acids long. Trimming cost V 2 bases and J 1 base; bases outside gene matches: 4. CDR3 sequence: CASSLLAGGRQETQYF. The CDR3, as DNA: TGTGCCAGCAGCTTATTAGCGGGGGGCCGCCAAGAGACCCAGTACTTC.

This rearrangement joins TRBV4-1 to TRBJ2-7, with 10 bases that match TRBD1. Germline lookup yields CDR1 MGHRA and CDR2 YSYEKL. CDR3 length: 14 residues. Unmatched junction bases numbered 4, after V lost 5 bases and J lost 3 bases. The CDR3 DNA reads as TGCGCCAGCAGCGCCGGGACAGGGGTCTACGAGCAGTACTTC. Its translation: CASSAGTGVYEQYF.

In this sample, this clone turned up once. This chain uses TRBV6-1 with TRBJ2-3; perhaps TRBD2 as D (6 bases). The CDR3 loop spans 14 amino acids. Trimming removed 5 bases at V and 2 bases at J, with 11 bases between. Germline loops: CDR1 MNHNS, CDR2 SASEGT. The CDR3 protein is CASSPGLLTDTQYF. In nucleotides, the CDR3 is TGTGCCAGCAGTCCGGGACTCCTCACAGATACGCAGTATTTT.

The J gene is TRBJ2-5, the V gene TRBV15; 13 bases align to TRBD2. The germline CDR1 and CDR2 sequences are LNHNV and YYDKDF (reference sequence). The J segment lost 2 bases and the V segment lost 2 bases, leaving 2 bases of the junction unmatched. The CDR3 spans 16 residues. Here the CDR3 reads CATSRLLAGGQETQYF. The CDR3 DNA reads as TGTGCCACCAGCAGACTACTAGCGGGGGGGCAAGAGACCCAGTACTTC.

CDR3 in DNA: TGTGCCAGCAGCCAAGCACAGGGGGCACCGGGAAACACCATATATTTT. Residues: CASSQAQGAPGNTIYF. The J gene is TRBJ1-3, the V gene TRBV4-2; 9 bases align to TRBD1. This CDR3 comprises 16 residues. Germline V gene lookup returns CDR1 LGHNA and CDR2 YNFKEQ. V shed 1 base, J shed 4 bases, and the junction held 5 bases outside the gene matches.

V is TRBV18 and J is TRBJ2-1, with D possibly matching TRBD1 (5 bases). This CDR3 has 15 amino acids. CDR1 and CDR2 from the germline V gene are KGHSH and LQKENI. V was pared by 3 bases and J by 7 bases, with 16 bases between. DNA for the CDR3: TGTGCCAGCTCACCGGGCAGGGATGGCAGGAATGAGCAGTTCTTC. This codes for CASSPGRDGRNEQFF.

The chain combines TRBV18 with TRBJ2-3; 8 bases fit TRBD2. J was trimmed by 0 bases and V by 0 bases; bases with no gene match: 5. The CDR3 covers 17 residues. CDR1 and CDR2 (germline): KGHSH, LQKENI. CDR3 sequence reads: CASSPPRGGTSTDTQYF. Written as DNA, the CDR3 is TGTGCCAGCTCACCACCCCGGGGGGGTACTAGCACAGATACGCAGTATTTT.

The chain carries TRBV4-2 and TRBJ2-2; 13 bases agree with TRBD2. Trimming removed 0 bases from V and 7 bases from J; junction bases left unmatched: 2. The germline gives CDR1 LGHNA, CDR2 YNFKEQ. The CDR3 runs to 16 residues. The CDR3 region has the DNA TGTGCCAGCAGCCAAGAACTAGCGGGGGGGCTCGGGGAGCTGTTTTTT. Translating it yields CASSQELAGGLGELFF.

The chain uses TRBV29-1 and TRBJ2-5, with D maybe TRBD2 (6 bases). Germline CDR1 and CDR2: SQVTM and ANQGSEA. V gave up 7 bases and J gave up 3 bases, with 15 bases separating them. This CDR3 comprises 13 residues. CDR3 in amino acids: CSGLTGGKETQYF. CDR3 bases: TGCAGCGGACTTACCGGGGGTAAAGAGACCCAGTACTTC.

This clone is categorized as medium-sized. The V and J genes are TRBV7-9 and TRBJ1-2; no clear D gene. Germline V gene data show CDR1 as SEHNR and CDR2 as FQNEAQ (reference sequence). Deletions cut 1 base from V and 0 bases from J, with 9 bases between. This CDR3 comprises 15 residues. The CDR3 protein is CASSLVGEANYGYTF. The CDR3, as DNA: TGTGCCAGCAGCTTAGTCGGAGAAGCTAACTATGGCTACACCTTC.

V usage is TRBV6-5 and J usage is TRBJ2-3, with a tentative D call TRBD2 (6 bases). Trimming pared 4 bases from V and 1 base from J, leaving 12 bases between. The CDR3 covers 15 residues. CDR1 is MNHEY and CDR2 is SVGAGI in the germline V gene. The CDR3 loop reads CASSFAGSRTDTQYF. The CDR3 DNA reads as TGTGCCAGCAGTTTTGCGGGGAGCCGCACAGATACGCAGTATTTT.